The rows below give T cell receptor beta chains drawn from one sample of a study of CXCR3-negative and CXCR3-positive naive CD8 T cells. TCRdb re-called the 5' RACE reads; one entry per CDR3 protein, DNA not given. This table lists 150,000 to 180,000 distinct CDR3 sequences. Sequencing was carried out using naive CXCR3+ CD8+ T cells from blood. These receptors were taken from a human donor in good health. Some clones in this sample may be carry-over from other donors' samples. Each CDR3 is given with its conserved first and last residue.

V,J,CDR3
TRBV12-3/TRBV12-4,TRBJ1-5,CASSFSGDGNQPQHF
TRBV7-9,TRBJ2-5,CASSLSLWETQYF
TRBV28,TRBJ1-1,CASEPSRGVSNTEAFF
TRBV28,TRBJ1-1,CASSSRGTVSTEAFF
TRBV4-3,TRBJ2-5,CASSQDVSGLSWTQYF
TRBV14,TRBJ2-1,CASSQFLVNEQFF
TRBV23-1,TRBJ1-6,CASSQDTSSYNSPLHF
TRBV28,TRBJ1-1,CASSRDRGLFTEAFF
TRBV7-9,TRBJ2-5,CASSLASGYQETQYF
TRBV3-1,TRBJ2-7,CASSQGKGRYEQYF
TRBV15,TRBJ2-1,CATSRDIYSGQLQFF
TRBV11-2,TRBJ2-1,CASSIGTSFEQFF
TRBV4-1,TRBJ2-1,CASSQDKLAYEQFF
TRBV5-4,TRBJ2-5,CASSLKGQGQETQYF
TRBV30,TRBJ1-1,CAWSVLGGTEAFF
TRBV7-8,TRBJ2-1,CASSLAAGGSDNEQFF
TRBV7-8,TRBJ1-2,CASSVTTGEVVYGYTF
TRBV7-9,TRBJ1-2,CASRARDSYGYTF
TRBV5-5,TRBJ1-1,CASSSQATPEAFF
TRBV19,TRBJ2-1,CASSTASPDEQFF
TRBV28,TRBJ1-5,CASSYHRDVNQPQHF
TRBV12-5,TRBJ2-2,CASGLGPGNTGELFF
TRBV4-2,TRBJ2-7,CASSQDPTGSYEQYF
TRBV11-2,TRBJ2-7,CASSPGHGVVYEQYF
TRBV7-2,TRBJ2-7,CASSLDSTYYEQYF
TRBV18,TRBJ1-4,CASSPEVATNEKLFF
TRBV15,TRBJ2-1,CAISGVYNEQFF
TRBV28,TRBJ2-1,CASSLKDRAYEQFF
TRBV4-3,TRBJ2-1,CASSQDQTSEYNEQFF
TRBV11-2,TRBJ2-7,CASKPGTDPYEQYF
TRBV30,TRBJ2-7,CAWSTGTGGVEQYF
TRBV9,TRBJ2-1,CASSVGDSEQFF
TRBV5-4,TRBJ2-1,CASSILRDSYNEQFF
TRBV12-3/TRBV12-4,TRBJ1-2,CASASNYYGYTF
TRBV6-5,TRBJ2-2,CASSSSGSGELFF
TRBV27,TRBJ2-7,CASSLSIGRPSYEQYF
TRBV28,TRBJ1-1,CASSERTEITEAFF
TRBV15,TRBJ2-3,CATSPRTAGTDTQYF
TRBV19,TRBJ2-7,CASSIQGGYEQYF
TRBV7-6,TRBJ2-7,CASSGAGTDYEQYF
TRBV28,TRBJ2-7,CATFLKDRVHEQYF
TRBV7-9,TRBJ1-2,CASSLEETARYGYTF
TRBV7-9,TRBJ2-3,CASGEVAGGPTDTQYF
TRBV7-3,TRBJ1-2,CASSPDGGDYGYTF